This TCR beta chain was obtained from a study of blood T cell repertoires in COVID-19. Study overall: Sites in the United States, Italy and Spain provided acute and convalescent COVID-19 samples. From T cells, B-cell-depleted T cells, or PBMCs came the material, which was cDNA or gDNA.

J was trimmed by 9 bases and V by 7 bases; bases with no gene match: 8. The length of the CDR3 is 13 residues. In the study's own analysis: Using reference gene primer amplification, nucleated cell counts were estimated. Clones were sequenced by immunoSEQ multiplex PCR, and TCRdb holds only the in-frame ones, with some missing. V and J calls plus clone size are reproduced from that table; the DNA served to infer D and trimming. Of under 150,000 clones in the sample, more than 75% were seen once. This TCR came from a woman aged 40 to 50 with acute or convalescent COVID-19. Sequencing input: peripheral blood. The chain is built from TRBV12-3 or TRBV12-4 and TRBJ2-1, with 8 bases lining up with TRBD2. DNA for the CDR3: TGTGCCAGCACCCCGGGGGGGCCTGGTGAGCAGTTCTTC. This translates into CASTPGGPGEQFF.